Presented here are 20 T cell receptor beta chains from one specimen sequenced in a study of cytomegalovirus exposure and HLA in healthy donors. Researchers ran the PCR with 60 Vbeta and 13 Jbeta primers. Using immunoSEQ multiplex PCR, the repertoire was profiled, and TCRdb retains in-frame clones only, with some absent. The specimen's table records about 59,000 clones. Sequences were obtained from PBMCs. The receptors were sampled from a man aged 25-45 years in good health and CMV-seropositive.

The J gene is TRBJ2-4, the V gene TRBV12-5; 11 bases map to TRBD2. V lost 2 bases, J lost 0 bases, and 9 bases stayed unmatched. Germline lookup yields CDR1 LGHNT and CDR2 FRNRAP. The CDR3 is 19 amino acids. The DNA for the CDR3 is TGTGCTAGTGGTTTGAGGCTAGCGGGAGGCCGACTAGCCAAAAACATTCAGTACTTC. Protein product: CASGLRLAGGRLAKNIQYF.

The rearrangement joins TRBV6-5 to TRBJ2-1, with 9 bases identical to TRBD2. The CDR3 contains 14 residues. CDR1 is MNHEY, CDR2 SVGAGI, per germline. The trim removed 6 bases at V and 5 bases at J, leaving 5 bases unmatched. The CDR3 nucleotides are TGTGCCAGCAGGGGTAGCGGGGGTGACAATGAGCAGTTCTTC. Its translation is CASRGSGGDNEQFF.

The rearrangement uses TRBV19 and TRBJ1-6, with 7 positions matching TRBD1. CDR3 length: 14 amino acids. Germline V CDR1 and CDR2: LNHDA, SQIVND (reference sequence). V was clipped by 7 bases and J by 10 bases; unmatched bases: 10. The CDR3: CASNSGTVYSPLHF. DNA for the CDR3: TGTGCCAGTAATTCCGGGACAGTATACTCACCCCTCCACTTT.

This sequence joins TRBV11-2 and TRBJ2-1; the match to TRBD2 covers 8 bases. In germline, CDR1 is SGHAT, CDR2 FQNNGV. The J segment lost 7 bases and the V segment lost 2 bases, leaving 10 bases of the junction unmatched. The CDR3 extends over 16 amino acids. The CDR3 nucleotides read TGTGCCAGCAGCTTACGGTTTACCGGGGGGGCAAATGAGCAGTTCTTC. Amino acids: CASSLRFTGGANEQFF.

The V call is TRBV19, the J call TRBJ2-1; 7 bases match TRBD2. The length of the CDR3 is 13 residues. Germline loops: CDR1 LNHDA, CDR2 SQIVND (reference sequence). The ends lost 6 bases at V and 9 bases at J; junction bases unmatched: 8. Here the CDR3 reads CASRGGTLGEQFF. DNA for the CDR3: TGTGCCAGTAGGGGGGGGACTTTAGGTGAGCAGTTCTTC.

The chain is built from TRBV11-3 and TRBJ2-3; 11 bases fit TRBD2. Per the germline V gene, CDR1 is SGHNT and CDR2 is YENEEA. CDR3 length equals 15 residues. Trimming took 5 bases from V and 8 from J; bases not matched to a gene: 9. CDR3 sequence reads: CASSAASGRLGTQYF. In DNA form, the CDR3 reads TGTGCCAGCAGCGCAGCTAGCGGGAGGCTGGGTACGCAGTATTTT.

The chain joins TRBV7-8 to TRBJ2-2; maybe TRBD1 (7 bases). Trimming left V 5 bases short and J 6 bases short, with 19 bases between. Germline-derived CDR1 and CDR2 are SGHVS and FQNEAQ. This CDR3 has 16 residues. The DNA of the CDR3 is TGTGCCAGCAGCCTCCGCGGGACAGCGACCTCCGGGGAGCTGTTTTTT. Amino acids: CASSLRGTATSGELFF. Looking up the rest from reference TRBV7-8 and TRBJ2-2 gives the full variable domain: GAGVSQSPRYKVAKRGQDVALRCDPISGHVSLFWYQQALGQGPEFLTYFQNEAQLDKSGLPSDRFFAERPEGSVSTLKIQRTQQEDSAVYLCASSLRGTATSGELFFGEGSRLTVL.

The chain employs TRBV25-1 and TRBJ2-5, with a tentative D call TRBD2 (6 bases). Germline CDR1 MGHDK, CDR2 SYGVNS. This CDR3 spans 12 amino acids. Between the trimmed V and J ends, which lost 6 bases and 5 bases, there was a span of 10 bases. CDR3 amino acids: CASRSGHETQYF. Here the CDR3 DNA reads TGTGCCAGCAGAAGCGGGCATGAGACCCAGTACTTC.

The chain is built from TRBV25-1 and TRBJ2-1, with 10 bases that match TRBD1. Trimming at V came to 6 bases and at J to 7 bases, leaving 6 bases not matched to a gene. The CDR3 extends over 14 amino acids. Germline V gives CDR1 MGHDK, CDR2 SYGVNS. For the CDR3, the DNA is TGTGCCAGCAGGGAGACAGGGGGCGGGAATGAGCAGTTCTTC. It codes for CASRETGGGNEQFF. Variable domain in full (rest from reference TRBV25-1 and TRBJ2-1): EADIYQTPRYLVIGTGKKITLECSQTMGHDKMYWYQQDPGMELHLIHYSYGVNSTEKGDLSSESTVSRIRTEHFPLTLESARPSHTSQYLCASRETGGGNEQFFGPGTRLTVL.

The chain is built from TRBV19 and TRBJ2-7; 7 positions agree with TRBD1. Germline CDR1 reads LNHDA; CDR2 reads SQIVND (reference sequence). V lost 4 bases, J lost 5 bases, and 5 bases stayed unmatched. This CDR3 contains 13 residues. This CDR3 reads CASSKGGFNEQYF. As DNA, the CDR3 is TGTGCCAGTAGTAAAGGGGGCTTCAACGAGCAGTACTTC.

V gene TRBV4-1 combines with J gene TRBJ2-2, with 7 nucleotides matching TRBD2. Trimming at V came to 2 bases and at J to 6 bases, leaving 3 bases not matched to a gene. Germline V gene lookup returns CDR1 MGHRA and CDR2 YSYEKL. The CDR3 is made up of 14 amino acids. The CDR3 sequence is CASSQWGGAGELFF. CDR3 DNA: TGCGCCAGCAGCCAATGGGGGGGGGCCGGGGAGCTGTTTTTT.

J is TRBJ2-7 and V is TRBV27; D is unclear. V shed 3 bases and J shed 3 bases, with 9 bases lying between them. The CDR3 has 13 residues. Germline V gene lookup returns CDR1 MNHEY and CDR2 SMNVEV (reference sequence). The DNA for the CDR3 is TGTGCCAGCAGTTTTGGGCAGAACTACGAGCAGTACTTC. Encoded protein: CASSFGQNYEQYF.

The CDR3 nucleotides are TGTGCCAGCAGCTTGGGTATCTTGCAGGGGTATGGCTACACCTTC. This encodes CASSLGILQGYGYTF. The rearrangement uses TRBV5-5 and TRBJ1-2; a weak D match, TRBD1 (6 bases). Germline V gives CDR1 SGHKS, CDR2 YYEKEE (reference sequence). The CDR3 contains 15 residues. V dropped 0 bases and J dropped 5 bases, with 14 bases sitting between them.

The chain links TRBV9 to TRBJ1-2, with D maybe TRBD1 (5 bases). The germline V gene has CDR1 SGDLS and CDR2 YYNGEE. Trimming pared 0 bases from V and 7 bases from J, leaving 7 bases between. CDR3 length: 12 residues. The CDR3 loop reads CASSVAGGGYTF. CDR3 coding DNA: TGTGCCAGCAGCGTAGCCGGGGGTGGCTACACCTTC.

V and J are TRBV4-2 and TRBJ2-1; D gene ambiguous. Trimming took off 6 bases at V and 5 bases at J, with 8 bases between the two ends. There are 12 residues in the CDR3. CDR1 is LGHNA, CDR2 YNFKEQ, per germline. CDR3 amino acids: CASRRSDNEQFF. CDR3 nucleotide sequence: TGTGCCAGCAGGAGGAGCGACAATGAGCAGTTCTTC.

CDR3 coding DNA: TGTGCCAGCACCTCGGCGGGAGCGGACGGGGAGCTGTTTTTT. It encodes CASTSAGADGELFF. This chain uses TRBV6-5 with TRBJ2-2, with 7 bases fitting TRBD2. Germline V gene sequence: CDR1 MNHEY, CDR2 SVGAGI. Losses at the gene ends were 7 bases for V and 7 bases for J; bases not matched to a gene: 9. CDR3 size: 14 residues.

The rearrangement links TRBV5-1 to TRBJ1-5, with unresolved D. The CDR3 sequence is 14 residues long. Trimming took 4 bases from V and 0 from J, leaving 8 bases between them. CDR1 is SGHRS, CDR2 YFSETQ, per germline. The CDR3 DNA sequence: TGCGCCAGCAGCCGGGGTGATAGCAATCAGCCCCAGCATTTT. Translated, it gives CASSRGDSNQPQHF.

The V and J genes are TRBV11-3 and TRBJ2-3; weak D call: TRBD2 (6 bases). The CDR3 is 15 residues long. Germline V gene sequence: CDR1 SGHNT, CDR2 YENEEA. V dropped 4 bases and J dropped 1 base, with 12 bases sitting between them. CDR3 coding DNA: TGTGCCAGCAGCTGGGGACTGGAACGCACAGATACGCAGTATTTT. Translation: CASSWGLERTDTQYF.

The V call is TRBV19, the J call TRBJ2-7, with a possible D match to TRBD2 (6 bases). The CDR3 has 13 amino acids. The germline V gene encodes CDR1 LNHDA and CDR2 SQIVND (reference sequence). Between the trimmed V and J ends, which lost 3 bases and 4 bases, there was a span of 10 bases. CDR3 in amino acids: CASSMGTVYEQYF. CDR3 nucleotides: TGTGCCAGTAGTATGGGGACTGTGTACGAGCAGTACTTC.

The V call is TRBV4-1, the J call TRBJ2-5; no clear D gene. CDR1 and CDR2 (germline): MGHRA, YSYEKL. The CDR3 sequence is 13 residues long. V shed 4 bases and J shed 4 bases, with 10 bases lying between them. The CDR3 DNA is TGCGCCAGCAGCCCGCGGATTGGAGAGACCCAGTACTTC. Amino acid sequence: CASSPRIGETQYF.